This T cell receptor (beta chain) was sequenced in a study of control samples from healthy donors and cancer patients. The V gene lost 0 bases and the J gene lost 2 bases, with 14 bases spanning the gap. The length of the CDR3 is 16 residues. From germline, CDR1 is GTSNPN and CDR2 SVGIG (reference sequence). The method was immunoSEQ multiplex PCR; TCRdb's version includes in-frame clones alone and lacks a portion of them. The table includes about 190,000 clones, about 90% detected once. Sequencing input: blood. The chain uses TRBV30 and TRBJ1-3; D possibly corresponds to TRBD1 (5 bases). The TCR sequence derives from a young man in good health. DNA of the CDR3: TGTGCCTGGAGTGTAAAAGGTTCAGGGACTGGAAACACCATATATTTT. Protein sequence: CAWSVKGSGTGNTIYF.